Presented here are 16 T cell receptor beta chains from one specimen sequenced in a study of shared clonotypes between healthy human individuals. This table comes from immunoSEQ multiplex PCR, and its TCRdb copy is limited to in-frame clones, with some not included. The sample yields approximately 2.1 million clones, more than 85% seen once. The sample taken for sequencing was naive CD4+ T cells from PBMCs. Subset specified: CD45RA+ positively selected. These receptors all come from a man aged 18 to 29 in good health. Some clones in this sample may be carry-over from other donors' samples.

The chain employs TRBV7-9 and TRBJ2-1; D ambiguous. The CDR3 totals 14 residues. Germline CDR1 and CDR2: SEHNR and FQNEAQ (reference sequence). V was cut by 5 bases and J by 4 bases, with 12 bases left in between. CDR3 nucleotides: TGTGCCAGCAGCCCAGGCTCCCCTTACAATGAGCAGTTCTTC. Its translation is CASSPGSPYNEQFF.

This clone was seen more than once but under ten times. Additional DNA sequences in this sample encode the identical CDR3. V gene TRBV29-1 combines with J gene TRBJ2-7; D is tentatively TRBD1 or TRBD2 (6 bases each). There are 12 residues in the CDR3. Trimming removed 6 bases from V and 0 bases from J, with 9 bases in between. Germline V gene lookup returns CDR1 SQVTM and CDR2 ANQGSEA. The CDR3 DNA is TGCAGCGTAGGGGGAGGCTCCTACGAGCAGTACTTC. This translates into CSVGGGSYEQYF.

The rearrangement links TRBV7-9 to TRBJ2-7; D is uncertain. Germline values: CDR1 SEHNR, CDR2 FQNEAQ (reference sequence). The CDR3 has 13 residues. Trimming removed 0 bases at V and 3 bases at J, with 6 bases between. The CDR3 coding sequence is TGTGCCAGCAGCTTAGCCCGGAACTACGAGCAGTACTTC. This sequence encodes CASSLARNYEQYF. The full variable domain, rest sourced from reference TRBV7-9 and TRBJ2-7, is DTGVSQNPRHKITKRGQNVTFRCDPISEHNRLYWYRQTLGQGPEFLTYFQNEAQLEKSRLLSDRFSAERPKGSFSTLEIQRTEQGDSAMYLCASSLARNYEQYFGPGTRLTVT.

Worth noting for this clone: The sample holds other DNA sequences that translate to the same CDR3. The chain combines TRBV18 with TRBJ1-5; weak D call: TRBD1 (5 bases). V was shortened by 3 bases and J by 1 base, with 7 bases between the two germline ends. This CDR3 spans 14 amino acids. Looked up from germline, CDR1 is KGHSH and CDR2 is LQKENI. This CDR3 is CASSPGDSNQPQHF. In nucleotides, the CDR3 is TGTGCCAGCTCACCGGGGGACAGCAATCAGCCCCAGCATTTT.

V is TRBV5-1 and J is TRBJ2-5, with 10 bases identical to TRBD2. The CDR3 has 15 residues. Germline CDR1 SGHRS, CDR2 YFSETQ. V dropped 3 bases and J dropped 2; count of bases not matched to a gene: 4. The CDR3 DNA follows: TGCGCCAGCAGCTCCCCGACTAGCGGGCAAGAGACCCAGTACTTC. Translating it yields CASSSPTSGQETQYF. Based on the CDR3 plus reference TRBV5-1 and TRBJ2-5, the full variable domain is KAGVTQTPRYLIKTRGQQVTLSCSPISGHRSVSWYQQTPGQGLQFLFEYFSETQRNKGNFPGRFSGRQFSNSRSEMNVSTLELGDSALYLCASSSPTSGQETQYFGPGTRLLVL.

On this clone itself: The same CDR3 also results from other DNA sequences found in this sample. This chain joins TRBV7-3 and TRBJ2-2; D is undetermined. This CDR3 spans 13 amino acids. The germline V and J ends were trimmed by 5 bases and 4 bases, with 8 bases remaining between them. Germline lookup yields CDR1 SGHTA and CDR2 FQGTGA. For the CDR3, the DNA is TGTGCCAGCAGCCTCATGGGCACCGGGGAGCTGTTTTTT. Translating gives CASSLMGTGELFF.

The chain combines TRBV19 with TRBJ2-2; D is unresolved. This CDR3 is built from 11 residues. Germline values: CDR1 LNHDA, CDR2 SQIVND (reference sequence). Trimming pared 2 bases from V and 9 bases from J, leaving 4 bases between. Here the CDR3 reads CASSITWELFF. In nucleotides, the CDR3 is TGTGCCAGTAGTATAACCTGGGAGCTGTTTTTT. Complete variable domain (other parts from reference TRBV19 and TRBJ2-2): DGGITQSPKYLFRKEGQNVTLSCEQNLNHDAMYWYRQDPGQGLRLIYYSQIVNDFQKGDIAEGYSVSREKKESFPLTVTSAQKNPTAFYLCASSITWELFFGEGSRLTVL.

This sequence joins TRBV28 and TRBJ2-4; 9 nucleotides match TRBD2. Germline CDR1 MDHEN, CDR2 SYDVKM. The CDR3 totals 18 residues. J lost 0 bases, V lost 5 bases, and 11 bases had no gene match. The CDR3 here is CASSLLPASGIAKNIQYF. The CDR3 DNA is TGTGCCAGCAGTCTCCTCCCGGCTAGCGGGATAGCCAAAAACATTCAGTACTTC.

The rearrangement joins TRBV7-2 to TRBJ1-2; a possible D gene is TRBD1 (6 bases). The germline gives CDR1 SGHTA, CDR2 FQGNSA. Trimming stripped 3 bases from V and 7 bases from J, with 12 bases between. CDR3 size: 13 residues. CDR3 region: CASSFLGAAGYTF. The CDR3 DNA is TGTGCCAGCAGCTTTTTGGGGGCGGCTGGCTACACCTTC.

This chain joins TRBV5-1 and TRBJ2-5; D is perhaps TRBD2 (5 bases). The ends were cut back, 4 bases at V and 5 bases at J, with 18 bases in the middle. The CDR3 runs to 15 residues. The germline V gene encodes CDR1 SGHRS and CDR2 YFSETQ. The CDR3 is CASSQRGLRGETQYF. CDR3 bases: TGCGCCAGCAGCCAGCGAGGGCTCCGCGGGGAGACCCAGTACTTC.

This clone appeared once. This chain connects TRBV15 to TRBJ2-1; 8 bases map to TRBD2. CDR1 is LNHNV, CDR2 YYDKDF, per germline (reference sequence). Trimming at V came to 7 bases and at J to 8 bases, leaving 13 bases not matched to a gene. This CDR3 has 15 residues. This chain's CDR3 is CATNPRLARNHEQFF. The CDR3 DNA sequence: TGTGCCACCAACCCGAGACTAGCGAGAAATCATGAGCAGTTCTTC.

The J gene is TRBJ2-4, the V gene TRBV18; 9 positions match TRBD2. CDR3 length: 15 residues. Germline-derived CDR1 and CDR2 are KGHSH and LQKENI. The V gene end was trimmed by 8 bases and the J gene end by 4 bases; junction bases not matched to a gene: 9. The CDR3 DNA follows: TGTGCCAGCCAGACGGACAGCGGGGGGAAAAACATTCAGTACTTC. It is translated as CASQTDSGGKNIQYF.

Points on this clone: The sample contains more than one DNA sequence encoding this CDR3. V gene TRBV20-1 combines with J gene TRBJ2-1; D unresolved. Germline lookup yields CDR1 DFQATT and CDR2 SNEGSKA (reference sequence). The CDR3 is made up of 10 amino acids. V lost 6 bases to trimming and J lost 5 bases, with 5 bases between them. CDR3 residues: CSAGNNEQFF. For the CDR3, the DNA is TGCAGTGCGGGAAACAATGAGCAGTTCTTC.

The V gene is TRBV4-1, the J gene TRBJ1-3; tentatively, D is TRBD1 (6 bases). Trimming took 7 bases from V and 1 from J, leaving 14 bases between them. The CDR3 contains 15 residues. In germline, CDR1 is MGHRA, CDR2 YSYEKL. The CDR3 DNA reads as TGCGCCAGCACCCGGGACACTTCTTCTGGAAACACCATATATTTT. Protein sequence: CASTRDTSSGNTIYF.

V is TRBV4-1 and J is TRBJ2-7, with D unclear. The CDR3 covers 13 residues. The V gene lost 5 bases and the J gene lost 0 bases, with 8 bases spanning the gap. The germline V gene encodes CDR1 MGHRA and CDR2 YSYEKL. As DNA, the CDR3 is TGCGCCAGCAGCTTGGGCCCCTCCTACGAGCAGTACTTC. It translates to CASSLGPSYEQYF.

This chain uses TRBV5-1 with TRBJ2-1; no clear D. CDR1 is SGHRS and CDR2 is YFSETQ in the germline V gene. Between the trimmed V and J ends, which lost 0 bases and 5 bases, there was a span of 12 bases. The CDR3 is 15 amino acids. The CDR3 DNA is TGCGCCAGCAGCTTGGTTGGCGGAAACAACAATGAGCAGTTCTTC. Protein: CASSLVGGNNNEQFF.